This entry describes one T cell receptor (beta chain). The source of the sample is a study of sequential checkpoint blockade in melanoma. Whole-study context: Randomization was 1:1 between first-line nivolumab→ipilimumab and ipilimumab→nivolumab. Each arm's sequence ended with maintenance nivolumab.

The treatment was: randomized to nivolumab then ipilimumab (arm A) or the reverse (arm B). DNA-damaging chemotherapy had not been given to any patient beforehand. From thawed PBMCs, live CD3+CD8+ cells negative for CD19 and CD56 were sorted. This CDR3 has 11 residues. V lost 4 bases to trimming and J lost 2 bases, with 3 bases between them. Germline CDR1 and CDR2: SGHRS and YFSETQ. TCRdb keeps only in-frame clones here, not all; method: immunoSEQ multiplex PCR. The sample contains approximately 26,000 clones, over 60% of which appear only once. This sequence originates from a human donor with melanoma. Sequencing used CD8+ T cells sorted from blood (inferred from file names), obtained from a patient given nivolumab and ipilimumab in sequence. The chain carries TRBV5-1 and TRBJ1-1; D not certain. CDR3 sequence (DNA): TGCGCCAGCAGCCAAAACACTGAAGCTTTCTTT. This sequence encodes CASSQNTEAFF.